A selection of T cell receptor beta chains follows, all from one sample in a study of OX40 agonist ivuxolimab in advanced cancers. Sequencing used immunoSEQ multiplex PCR; TCRdb keeps in-frame clones, though not all of them. Of 55,000 to 70,000 clones in the sample, approximately 90% are singletons; the top ten hold roughly 1.3%. This sample comprised CD4+ or CD8+ T cells sorted from blood, obtained in a trial of the OX40 agonist ivuxolimab. The origin of the receptors is an adult with an advanced solid tumor such as melanoma, head and neck, liver or kidney cancer. The CDR3 runs from the conserved cysteine through the conserved F or W. The D gene is left open where the match is weak. Clone size is given for some rows only: seen once, a few or many times, or a class if the clone is expanded.

clone_size,v_call,j_call,d_call,cdr3_nt,cdr3_aa
.,TRBV11-3,TRBJ2-5,.,TGTGCCAGCAGCTTAACAGGGAATACAGAGACCCAGTACTTC,CASSLTGNTETQYF
.,TRBV28,TRBJ2-1,TRBD2,TGTGCCAGCAGTACCGAACTAGCGGGAGGACGGAACAATGAGCAGTTCTTC,CASSTELAGGRNNEQFF
.,TRBV5-1,TRBJ2-1,TRBD2,TGCGCCAGCAGCACTCGACTAGCGGGAGGCGATGAGCAGTTCTTC,CASSTRLAGGDEQFF
.,TRBV5-1,TRBJ2-3,.,TGCGCCAGCAGCTTGGGCGGGGCGAGAAGCACAGATACGCAGTATTTT,CASSLGGARSTDTQYF
.,TRBV9,TRBJ1-5,.,TGTGCCAGCAGCGTAGGACCCACGGACAATCAGCCCCAGCATTTT,CASSVGPTDNQPQHF
.,TRBV7-9,TRBJ1-1,.,TGTGCCATCCAAGTCAGAATCAACACTGAAGCTTTCTTT,CAIQVRINTEAFF
.,TRBV5-1,TRBJ2-7,.,TGCGCCAGCAGCTTGGGCTCGGGACGGGGTTTGGAGCAGTACTTC,CASSLGSGRGLEQYF
.,TRBV6-5,TRBJ2-5,.,TGTGCCAGCAGCCCCGACCGACAAGAGACCCAGTACTTC,CASSPDRQETQYF
once,TRBV27,TRBJ1-6,.,TGTGCCAGCAGGGGGTGGGGATATAATTCACCCCTCCACTTT,CASRGWGYNSPLHF
few,TRBV10-3,TRBJ2-3,TRBD1,TGTGCCATCAGCCTGGGACAGGGGGAGGGCACAGATACGCAGTATTTT,CAISLGQGEGTDTQYF
few,TRBV7-2,TRBJ1-2,.,TGTGCCAGCAGCCCTGGGGTCTTCTACACCTTC,CASSPGVFYTF
.,TRBV9,TRBJ2-7,TRBD1,TGTGCCAGCAGCCCCCGACCGGGACAGGGCCCCTACGAGCAGTACTTC,CASSPRPGQGPYEQYF
.,TRBV6-1,TRBJ2-3,TRBD2,TGTGCCAGCACCTTAGCGGGGGCTGTGACAGATACGCAGTATTTT,CASTLAGAVTDTQYF
.,TRBV5-1,TRBJ1-2,.,TGCGCCAGCAGCTTGGGGGGGGGCGGCGATGGCTACACCTTC,CASSLGGGGDGYTF
.,TRBV4-3,TRBJ1-1,.,TGCGCCAGCAGCCAAGAACTGAACACTGAAGCTTTCTTT,CASSQELNTEAFF
.,TRBV6-9,TRBJ2-2,.,TGTGCCAGCAGTTACGACTTGGCACGACGGGAGCTGTTTTTT,CASSYDLARRELFF
few,TRBV2,TRBJ1-1,TRBD1,TGTGCCAGCAGGGGGGACAGGAACACTGAAGCTTTCTTT,CASRGDRNTEAFF
.,TRBV11-2,TRBJ1-4,.,TGTGCCAGCAGCTTAGTTGGGACGGGGAATGAAAAACTGTTTTTT,CASSLVGTGNEKLFF
.,TRBV19,TRBJ2-6,TRBD1,TGTGCCAGTAGTGCCGGGACAGGGACTGGGGCCAACGTCCTGACTTTC,CASSAGTGTGANVLTF
.,TRBV2,TRBJ1-5,TRBD1,TGTGCCAGCAGTGTAAGGGACAGGGTCAATCAGCCCCAGCATTTT,CASSVRDRVNQPQHF
.,TRBV27,TRBJ1-2,.,TGTGCCAGCAGTTTATTCGCAACTACAAACTATGGCTACACCTTC,CASSLFATTNYGYTF
.,TRBV11-2,TRBJ1-4,TRBD1,TGTGCCAGCAGCTTAGACGGGACAGGGCAAAAACTGTTTTTT,CASSLDGTGQKLFF
.,TRBV6-5,TRBJ2-5,.,TGTGCCAGCAGTTTCTCAGGGCGAGAGACCCAGTACTTC,CASSFSGRETQYF
.,TRBV5-1,TRBJ2-5,TRBD2,TGCGCCAGCAGCCCCGGACTAGCGGGGGGGCAAGAGACCCAGTACTTC,CASSPGLAGGQETQYF
.,TRBV7-2,TRBJ1-1,TRBD1,TGTGCCAGCAGCCCAAGGGGGACAGGAGAAGCGGTAGCTTTCTTT,CASSPRGTGEAVAFF
.,TRBV6-5,TRBJ2-3,.,TGTGCCAGCAGTTACCAGGGGTTCGTGCCAGATACGCAGTATTTT,CASSYQGFVPDTQYF
few,TRBV28,TRBJ1-5,.,TGTGCCAGCAGTCCAGGCGGTCAGCCCCAGCATTTT,CASSPGGQPQHF
.,TRBV9,TRBJ1-3,.,TGTGCCAGCAGCGTAGGACAGGCCTCTGGAAACACCATATATTTT,CASSVGQASGNTIYF